Included here is one T cell receptor (beta chain) sequence, with context. Sequencing was performed with immunoSEQ multiplex PCR; in TCRdb, only in-frame clones are kept and a portion is missing. The data contain some 290,000 clones, roughly 88% of them singletons. The data are from a study of cytomegalovirus exposure and HLA in healthy donors. Germline V gene sequence: CDR1 SGHNT, CDR2 YENEEA. The CDR3 is made up of 13 amino acids. V shed 1 base, J shed 4 bases, and the junction held 1 base outside the gene matches. The sequenced material came from PBMCs. This chain uses TRBV11-3 with TRBJ2-7; TRBD1 matches at 7 bases. The TCR sequence derives from a man aged 25-40 years in good health and CMV-seronegative. CDR3 in DNA: TGTGCCAGCAGCTTAGCACAGGGGTACGAGCAGTACTTC. Translated: CASSLAQGYEQYF.